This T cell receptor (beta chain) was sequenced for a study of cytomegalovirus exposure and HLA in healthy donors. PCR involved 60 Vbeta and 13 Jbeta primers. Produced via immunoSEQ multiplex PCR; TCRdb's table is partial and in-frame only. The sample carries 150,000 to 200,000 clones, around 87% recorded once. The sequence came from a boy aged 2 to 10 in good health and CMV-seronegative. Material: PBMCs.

DNA for the CDR3: TGCGCCAGCAGCCAAAGAGCGGGAAGCACAGATACGCAGTATTTT. Translating it yields CASSQRAGSTDTQYF. The rearrangement uses TRBV4-1 and TRBJ2-3; 7 bases match TRBD2. Trimming cost V 2 bases and J 0 bases; bases outside gene matches: 2. From germline, CDR1 is MGHRA and CDR2 YSYEKL. The CDR3 extends over 15 amino acids.